This TCR beta chain was profiled in a study of blood T cell repertoires in COVID-19. For the study at large: Acute and convalescent COVID-19 specimens originated in the United States, Italy and Spain. PBMCs, B-cell-depleted T cells, or T cells were the source of the cDNA or gDNA that made up the material.

Original analysis: Researchers report that nucleated cell counts were estimated from reference gene primer amplification. Generated by immunoSEQ multiplex PCR, the TCRdb table keeps only in-frame clones and is missing some. For V, J and clone size, that table is used; D and trimming come from the DNA. There are about 190,000 clones in the sample; around nine tenths occur only once, and around 12% lies in the top ten. The CDR3 extends over 17 amino acids. The ends lost 2 bases at V and 0 bases at J; junction bases unmatched: 5. Per germline, CDR1 SGHDT and CDR2 YYEEEE. This clone was seen a few times. The receptor was isolated from a woman in her 70s with COVID-19, enrolled during active disease. V is TRBV5-6 and J is TRBJ2-6, with 7 positions matching TRBD1. Sequencing was done on a sample of peripheral blood. The CDR3 coding sequence is TGTGCCAGCAGCTTTCGACAGGGTCTCTCTGGGGCCAACGTCCTGACTTTC. It codes for CASSFRQGLSGANVLTF.